These 21 T cell receptor beta chains were all obtained from the same sample, sequenced in a study of cytomegalovirus exposure and HLA in healthy donors (dated by TCRdb to 2017 to 2019). The protocol used for the library was the immunoSEQ multiplex PCR assay. For the multiplex PCR, a mixture combining 60 forward primers for TCR Vbeta segments and 13 reverse primers for TCR Jbeta segments was used. TCRdb's version of the immuneACCESS table is confined to in-frame rearrangements and falls short of the full clone set. An unresolved V gene accounts for under half of the shortfall where checked; the remainder is of unknown origin. This sample holds about 93,000 clones; about four fifths were observed only once. The ten biggest clones cover under 8.5% of the sample. Material: PBMCs. The receptor source for this set is a man aged 30-40 years in good health and CMV-seronegative.

This rearrangement joins TRBV5-4 to TRBJ2-1; 9 bases match TRBD2. Trimming took 3 bases from V and 7 from J; bases not matched to a gene: 8. The length of the CDR3 is 15 residues. Germline V gene data show CDR1 as SGHNT and CDR2 as YYREEE (reference sequence). This chain's CDR3 is CASSWGTSLGNEQFF. In DNA form, the CDR3 reads TGTGCCAGCAGCTGGGGGACTAGCCTAGGTAATGAGCAGTTCTTC.

This chain's CDR3 is CASTPGLAGVGTDTQYF. The DNA of the CDR3 is TGTGCCAGCACTCCAGGACTAGCGGGAGTGGGAACAGATACGCAGTATTTT. The J gene is TRBJ2-3, the V gene TRBV5-6; 13 bases map to TRBD2. The CDR3 has 17 amino acids. Germline V CDR1 and CDR2: SGHDT, YYEEEE. V lost 6 bases to trimming and J lost 3 bases; unmatched junction nucleotides: 10.

The rearrangement uses TRBV18 and TRBJ2-5; 7 nucleotides agree with TRBD1. CDR1 is KGHSH and CDR2 is LQKENI in the germline V gene. This CDR3 region has 16 residues. Trimming took 3 bases from V and 4 from J; bases not matched to a gene: 11. Here the CDR3 reads CASSPVQGDLGETQYF. In DNA, the CDR3 is TGTGCCAGCTCACCCGTCCAGGGGGATTTGGGAGAGACCCAGTACTTC.

A single count supports this clone. The chain recombines TRBV10-2 with TRBJ1-5; D might be TRBD1 (6 bases). Germline V gene sequence: CDR1 WSHSY, CDR2 SAAADI. The CDR3 is made up of 12 amino acids. Trimming cost V 7 bases and J 5 bases, with 9 bases left between them. The CDR3 loop reads CASTPGDQPQHF. The CDR3 DNA reads TGCGCCAGCACGCCAGGGGATCAGCCCCAGCATTTT.

The chain has TRBV28 and TRBJ1-1, with 12 nucleotides matching TRBD1. The V segment lost 5 bases and the J segment 1 base; nucleotides outside the gene matches: 8. The germline gives CDR1 MDHEN, CDR2 SYDVKM. This CDR3 region has 17 residues. CDR3 sequence (DNA): TGTGCCAGCAGTCTGCCGGGGACAGGGGGCAAGAACACTGAAGCTTTCTTT. Translating it yields CASSLPGTGGKNTEAFF.

The chain couples TRBV2 to TRBJ2-3; TRBD2 matches 13 bases. CDR3 length equals 16 residues. V was clipped by 6 bases and J by 3 bases; unmatched bases: 6. Germline CDR1 SNHLY, CDR2 FYNNEI. The CDR3 DNA is TGTGCCAGCAGCCCCGGGACTAGCGGGGTAACAGATACGCAGTATTTT. It yields the protein CASSPGTSGVTDTQYF.

The chain is built from TRBV5-6 and TRBJ1-6; tentatively, D is TRBD1 (6 bases). The V and J ends lost 1 base and 5 bases respectively, with 13 bases between them. CDR1 SGHDT and CDR2 YYEEEE come from the germline V gene. The CDR3 totals 16 residues. The CDR3 protein is CASSLSWTDNNSPLHF. The CDR3 nucleotides are TGTGCCAGCAGCTTGTCTTGGACAGACAATAATTCACCCCTCCACTTT.

This clone turned up a few times. The chain employs TRBV5-5 and TRBJ1-6; D remains unclear. The CDR3 length is 16 residues. Trimming took off 4 bases at V and 7 bases at J, with 18 bases between the two ends. Germline CDR1 is SGHKS and CDR2 is YYEKEE (reference sequence). The CDR3 region is CASSPPLQERNSPLHF. For the CDR3, the DNA is TGTGCCAGCAGCCCGCCGTTACAAGAAAGAAATTCACCCCTCCACTTT.

This clone was found many times. The gene calls are TRBV4-3 and TRBJ1-1, with D possibly TRBD1 on 6 matching bases. This CDR3 spans 13 amino acids. Trimming removed 3 bases from V and 1 base from J, with 6 bases in between. The germline CDR1 and CDR2 sequences are LGHNA and YSLEER. CDR3: CASSQTGNTEAFF. As DNA, the CDR3 is TGCGCCAGCAGCCAGACAGGGAACACTGAAGCTTTCTTT.

The chain combines TRBV6-1 with TRBJ1-5; D may be TRBD1 (5 bases). V lost 4 bases and J 4 bases, leaving 11 bases between the germline ends. The germline gives CDR1 MNHNS, CDR2 SASEGT. The CDR3 totals 14 residues. CDR3 nucleotides: TGTGCCAGCAGTGGTGAGACAGATAATCAGCCCCAGCATTTT. It specifies CASSGETDNQPQHF.

The V call is TRBV27, the J call TRBJ2-7; D is undetermined. The V end was cut by 6 bases, the J end by 2 bases, with 14 bases between. In germline, CDR1 is MNHEY, CDR2 SMNVEV (reference sequence). This CDR3 spans 14 amino acids. In DNA, the CDR3 is TGTGCCAGCAGCCCCTATCCTGTGACCTACGAGCAGTACTTC. Translation: CASSPYPVTYEQYF.

CDR3 nucleotide sequence: TGTGCCAGCAGCTTAGCGCTAGCGGGGGCAGAGACCCAGTACTTC. Encoded protein: CASSLALAGAETQYF. The gene calls are TRBV7-2 and TRBJ2-5, with 10 bases aligning to TRBD2. CDR3 length equals 15 residues. Germline CDR1 and CDR2: SGHTA and FQGNSA. The J segment lost 4 bases and the V segment lost 0 bases, leaving 2 bases of the junction unmatched.

This chain links TRBV7-2 with TRBJ2-5; 7 nucleotides agree with TRBD2. The length of the CDR3 is 14 residues. The V gene's germline CDR1 is SGHTA and CDR2 FQGNSA. V trimming: 5 bases; J trimming: 2 bases; junction bases outside the gene matches: 5. CDR3 loop: CASSRASGQETQYF. The DNA for the CDR3 is TGTGCCAGCAGCAGAGCTAGCGGACAAGAGACCCAGTACTTC. The variable domain in full, with the rest retrieved from reference TRBV7-2 and TRBJ2-5, is GAGVSQSPSNKVTEKGKDVELRCDPISGHTALYWYRQSLGQGLEFLIYFQGNSAPDKSGLPSDRFSAERTGGSVSTLTIQRTQQEDSAVYLCASSRASGQETQYFGPGTRLLVL.

This clone was observed a single time. In DNA form, the CDR3 reads TGCGCCAGCAGTTCGGCTGGGACTAGCCCCCAAGAGACCCAGTACTTC. The encoded protein is CASSSAGTSPQETQYF. The chain recombines TRBV5-1 with TRBJ2-5; TRBD2 agrees at 9 bases. The CDR3 sequence is 16 residues long. The germline CDR1 and CDR2 sequences are SGHRS and YFSETQ. V dropped 5 bases and J dropped 1; count of bases not matched to a gene: 9. Drawing the rest from reference TRBV5-1 and TRBJ2-5, the complete variable domain is KAGVTQTPRYLIKTRGQQVTLSCSPISGHRSVSWYQQTPGQGLQFLFEYFSETQRNKGNFPGRFSGRQFSNSRSEMNVSTLELGDSALYLCASSSAGTSPQETQYFGPGTRLLVL.

V is TRBV28 and J is TRBJ2-1; 8 nucleotides agree with TRBD2. The germline V gene has CDR1 MDHEN and CDR2 SYDVKM. V dropped 2 bases and J dropped 6; count of bases not matched to a gene: 6. This CDR3 spans 15 amino acids. CDR3 nucleotides: TGTGCCAGCAGTTTAGTGGCGGGGGGCCTCAATGAGCAGTTCTTC. This translates into CASSLVAGGLNEQFF.

The chain employs TRBV18 and TRBJ2-3, with 8 bases identical to TRBD2. Trimming took 5 bases from V and 3 from J; bases not matched to a gene: 7. The CDR3 runs to 15 residues. CDR1 is KGHSH and CDR2 is LQKENI in the germline V gene. CDR3 DNA: TGTGCCAGCTCAAAGGGACTAGTGGTGACAGATACGCAGTATTTT. Protein product: CASSKGLVVTDTQYF.

V usage is TRBV4-3 and J usage is TRBJ1-1; weak D call: TRBD1 (5 bases). From germline, CDR1 is LGHNA and CDR2 YSLEER. With 4 bases removed from V and 1 base from J, the gap between germline ends came to 10 bases. The CDR3 is made up of 14 amino acids. For the CDR3, the DNA is TGCGCCAGCAGCCGCCGAGACAGGAACACTGAAGCTTTCTTT. Protein: CASSRRDRNTEAFF.

V and J are TRBV18 and TRBJ2-7; 14 positions agree with TRBD2. V trimming: 3 bases; J trimming: 5 bases; junction bases outside the gene matches: 3. Germline V gene lookup returns CDR1 KGHSH and CDR2 LQKENI. The CDR3 is 15 residues long. CDR3 nucleotide sequence: TGTGCCAGCTCACCGGGGACTAGCGGGAGTAACGAGCAGTACTTC. Its translation: CASSPGTSGSNEQYF.

This rearrangement joins TRBV4-3 to TRBJ2-7, with 7 nucleotides matching TRBD1. V lost 4 bases and J lost 3; bases outside the gene matches: 6. Germline V gives CDR1 LGHNA, CDR2 YSLEER. The CDR3 has 14 residues. The CDR3: CASSPGTDLYEQYF. The CDR3 DNA sequence: TGCGCCAGCAGCCCGGGGACAGACCTCTACGAGCAGTACTTC.

The V call is TRBV5-8, the J call TRBJ2-5, with 7 bases lining up with TRBD1. The J call is doubtful: the DNA matches TRBJ2-7 better. CDR1 is SGHTS, CDR2 YDEGEE, per germline. This CDR3 is built from 12 residues. CDR3 sequence: CASSLGTAEQYF. In nucleotides, the CDR3 is TGTGCCAGCAGCCTGGGGACAGCCGAGCAGTACTTC.

Only a few counts were recorded for this clone. The chain employs TRBV30 and TRBJ1-5, with D unclear. CDR1 GTSNPN and CDR2 SVGIG come from the germline V gene (reference sequence). The CDR3 contains 14 residues. The V end was cut by 0 bases, the J end by 2 bases, with 8 bases between. The CDR3 DNA is TGTGCCTGGAGTGTAGCCGGGGGCAATCAGCCCCAGCATTTT. Translation: CAWSVAGGNQPQHF. The full variable domain, in which reference TRBV30 and TRBJ1-5 provide the parts outside the CDR3, is SQTIHQWPATLVQPVGSPLSLECTVEGTSNPNLYWYRQAAGRGLQLLFYSVGIGQISSEVPQNLSASRPQDRQFILSSKKLLLSDSGFYLCAWSVAGGNQPQHFGDGTRLSIL.